This TCR beta chain was recovered during a study of shared clonotypes between healthy human individuals. Study context: Donors were a couple of women and three men aged 18 to 49. CD4 naive and CD4 memory each took three plates per donor, while CD8 naive took two and CD8 memory one.

The germline gives CDR1 MGHDK, CDR2 SYGVNS. V lost 1 base and J lost 3, with 14 bases in between. The CDR3 contains 16 residues. A remark on this clone: Its target is unknown.

Measured with immunoSEQ multiplex PCR; TCRdb has only the in-frame clones, and not every one. In the table there are about 120,000 clones, 68% of which are singletons. Study-wide results and caveats: A few donors had roughly 5.2% of their naive CD4 clonotypes in common.

This chain links TRBV25-1 with TRBJ2-3; D remains unclear. The clonotype originates from a woman in her thirties in good health. The specimen was memory CD8+ T cells sorted from blood. Indicated subset: CD45RO+ cells pooled with CCR7-negative TemRA cells. CDR3 bases: TGTGCCAGCAGTGAATTAAAGCAGGCCCTGACAGATACGCAGTATTTT. This sequence encodes CASSELKQALTDTQYF.